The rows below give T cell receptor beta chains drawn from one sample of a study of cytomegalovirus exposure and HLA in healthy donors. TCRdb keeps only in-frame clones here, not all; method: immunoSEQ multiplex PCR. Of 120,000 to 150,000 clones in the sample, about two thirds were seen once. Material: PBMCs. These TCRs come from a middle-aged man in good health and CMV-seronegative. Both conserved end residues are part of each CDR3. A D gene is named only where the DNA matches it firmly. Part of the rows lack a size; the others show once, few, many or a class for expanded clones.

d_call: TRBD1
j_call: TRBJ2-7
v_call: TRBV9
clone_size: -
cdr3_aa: CASSPEDRVVEQYF
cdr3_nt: TGTGCCAGCAGCCCAGAGGACAGGGTTGTCGAGCAGTACTTC

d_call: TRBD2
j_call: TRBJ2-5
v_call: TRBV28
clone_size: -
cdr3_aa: CASSRVAGGVETQYF
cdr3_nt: TGTGCCAGCAGTCGGGTGGCGGGGGGGGTGGAGACCCAGTACTTC

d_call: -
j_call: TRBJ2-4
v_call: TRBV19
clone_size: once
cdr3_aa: CASSGGNWNIQYF
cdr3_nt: TGTGCCAGTAGTGGGGGGAATTGGAACATTCAGTACTTC

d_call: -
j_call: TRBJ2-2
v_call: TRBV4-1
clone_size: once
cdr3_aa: CASSPGRGAGELFF
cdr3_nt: TGCGCCAGCAGCCCCGGCAGGGGGGCCGGGGAGCTGTTTTTT

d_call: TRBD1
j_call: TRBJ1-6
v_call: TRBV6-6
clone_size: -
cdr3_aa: CASSSRQGAENSPLHF
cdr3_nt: TGTGCCAGCAGCTCCCGACAGGGTGCGGAAAATTCACCCCTCCACTTT

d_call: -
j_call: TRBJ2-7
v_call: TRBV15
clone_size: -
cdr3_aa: CATSSPLTVTYEQYF
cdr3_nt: TGTGCCACCAGCAGCCCCCTGACAGTTACCTACGAGCAGTACTTC

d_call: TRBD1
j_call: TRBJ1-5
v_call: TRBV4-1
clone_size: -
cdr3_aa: CASSQDRGQGQGNQPQHF
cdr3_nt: TGCGCCAGCAGCCAAGATCGGGGACAGGGTCAGGGCAATCAGCCCCAGCATTTT

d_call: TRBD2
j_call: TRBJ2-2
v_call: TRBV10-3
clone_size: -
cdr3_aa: CAITSGLAANTGELFF
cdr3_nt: TGTGCCATCACTTCGGGACTAGCGGCGAACACCGGGGAGCTGTTTTTT

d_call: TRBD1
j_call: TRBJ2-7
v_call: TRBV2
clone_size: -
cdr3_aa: CASNPTGGAYEQYF
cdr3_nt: TGTGCCAGCAATCCGACAGGGGGGGCCTACGAGCAGTACTTC

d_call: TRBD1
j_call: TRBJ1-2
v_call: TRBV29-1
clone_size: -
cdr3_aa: CSVGDTKQGNYGYTF
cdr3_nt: TGCAGCGTTGGAGACACCAAACAGGGGAACTATGGCTACACCTTC

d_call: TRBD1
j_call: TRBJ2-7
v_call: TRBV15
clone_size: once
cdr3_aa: CATSSDLTGNSEQYF
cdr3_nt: TGTGCCACCAGCAGCGACTTGACAGGGAACTCCGAGCAGTACTTC

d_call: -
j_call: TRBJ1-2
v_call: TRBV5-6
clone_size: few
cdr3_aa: CASSFPRGIDYGYTF
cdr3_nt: TGTGCCAGCAGCTTTCCCAGGGGAATAGACTATGGCTACACCTTC

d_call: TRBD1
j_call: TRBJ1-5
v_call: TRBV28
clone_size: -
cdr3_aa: CASSLDRANQPQHF
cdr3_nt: TGTGCCAGCAGTTTAGACAGGGCTAATCAGCCCCAGCATTTT

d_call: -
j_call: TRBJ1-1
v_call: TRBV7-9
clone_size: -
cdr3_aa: CASSLLTGNTEAFF
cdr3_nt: TGTGCCAGCAGCTTACTGACAGGGAACACTGAAGCTTTCTTT

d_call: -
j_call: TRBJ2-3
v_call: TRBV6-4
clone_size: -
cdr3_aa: CASSDSVASTDTQYF
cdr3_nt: TGTGCCAGCAGTGACTCGGTAGCGAGCACAGATACGCAGTATTTT

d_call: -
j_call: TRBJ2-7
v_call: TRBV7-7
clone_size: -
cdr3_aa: CASSNTRGGEQYF
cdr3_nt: TGTGCCAGCAGCAACACAAGAGGGGGTGAGCAGTACTTC

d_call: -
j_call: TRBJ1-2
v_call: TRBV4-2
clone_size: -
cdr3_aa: CASSQDYFPAPNYGYPF
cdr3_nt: TGTGCCAGCAGCCAAGATTATTTCCCAGCGCCGAACTATGGCTACCCCTTC

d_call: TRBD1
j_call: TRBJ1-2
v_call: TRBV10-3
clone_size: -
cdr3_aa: CAISAPGTVSMVSYTF
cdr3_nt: TGTGCCATCAGTGCGCCCGGGACAGTTAGTATGGTGAGCTACACCTTC

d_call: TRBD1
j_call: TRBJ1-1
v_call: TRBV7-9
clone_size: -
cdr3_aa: CASSFDRDPAEAFF
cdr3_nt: TGTGCCAGCAGCTTTGACAGGGATCCCGCTGAAGCTTTCTTT

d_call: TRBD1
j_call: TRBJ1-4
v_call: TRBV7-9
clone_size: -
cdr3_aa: CASSPTRDRAEKLFF
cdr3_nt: TGTGCCAGCAGCCCCACCCGGGACAGGGCGGAAAAACTGTTTTTT

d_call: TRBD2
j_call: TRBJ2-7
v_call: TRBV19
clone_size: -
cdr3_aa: CASSIPGLAGSYYEQYF
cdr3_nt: TGTGCCAGTAGTATCCCGGGACTAGCGGGATCGTACTACGAGCAGTACTTC

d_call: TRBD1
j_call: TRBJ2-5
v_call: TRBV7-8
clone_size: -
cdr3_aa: CASSPHGSRGRGETQYF
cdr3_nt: TGTGCCAGCAGCCCCCATGGGAGCAGGGGGCGCGGGGAGACCCAGTACTTC

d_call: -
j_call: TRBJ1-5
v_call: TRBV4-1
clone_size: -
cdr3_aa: CASSQLRGSNQPQHF
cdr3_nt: TGCGCCAGCAGCCAGTTGCGGGGTAGCAATCAGCCCCAGCATTTT

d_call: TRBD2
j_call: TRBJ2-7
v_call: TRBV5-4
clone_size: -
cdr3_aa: CASSLRTSGSHEQYF
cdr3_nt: TGTGCCAGCAGCCTACGGACTAGCGGGAGCCACGAGCAGTACTTC

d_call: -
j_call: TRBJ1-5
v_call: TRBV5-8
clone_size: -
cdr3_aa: CASSLRGGGQPQHF
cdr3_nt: TGTGCCAGCAGCTTAAGGGGGGGTGGTCAGCCCCAGCATTTT

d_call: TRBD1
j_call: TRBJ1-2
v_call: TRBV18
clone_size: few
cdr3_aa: CASSPRQGFPGTGGRNYGYTF
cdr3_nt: TGTGCCAGCTCACCTCGACAGGGATTTCCCGGGACAGGGGGCCGTAACTATGGCTACACCTTC

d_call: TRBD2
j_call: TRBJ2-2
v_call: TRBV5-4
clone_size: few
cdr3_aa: CASSNGLDTGELFF
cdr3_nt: TGTGCCAGCAGCAATGGACTAGACACCGGGGAGCTGTTTTTT

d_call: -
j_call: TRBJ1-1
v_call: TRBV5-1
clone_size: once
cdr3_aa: CASSPSRAEAFF
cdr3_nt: TGCGCCAGCAGCCCGTCCAGGGCCGAAGCTTTCTTT

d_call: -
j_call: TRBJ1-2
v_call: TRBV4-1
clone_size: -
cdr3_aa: CASSQGEGDKSYTF
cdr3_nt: TGCGCCAGCAGCCAAGGGGAAGGGGATAAGAGCTACACCTTC

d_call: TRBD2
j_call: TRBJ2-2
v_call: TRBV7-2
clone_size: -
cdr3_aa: CASGTSGNTGELFF
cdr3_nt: TGTGCCAGCGGAACTAGCGGGAACACCGGGGAGCTGTTTTTT

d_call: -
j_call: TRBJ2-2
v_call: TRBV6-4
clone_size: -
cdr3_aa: CASSDSMRTAGELFF
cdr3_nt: TGTGCCAGCAGTGACTCGATGCGCACTGCCGGGGAGCTGTTTTTT

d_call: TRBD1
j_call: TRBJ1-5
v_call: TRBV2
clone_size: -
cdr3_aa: CASSEQGAWQPQHF
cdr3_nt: TGTGCCAGCAGTGAACAGGGGGCCTGGCAGCCCCAGCATTTT

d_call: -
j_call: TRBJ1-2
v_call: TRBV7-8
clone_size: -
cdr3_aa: CASSLERHKGDYGYTF
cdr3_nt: TGTGCCAGCAGCTTAGAACGGCACAAAGGAGACTATGGCTACACCTTC

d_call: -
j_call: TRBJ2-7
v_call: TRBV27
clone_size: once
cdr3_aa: CASSLGGPGYEQYF
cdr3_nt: TGTGCCAGCAGTTTAGGCGGACCAGGGTACGAGCAGTACTTC

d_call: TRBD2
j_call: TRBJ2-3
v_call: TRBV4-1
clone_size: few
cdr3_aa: CASSRYIGGSGRPGTDTQYF
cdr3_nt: TGCGCCAGCAGCCGATACATCGGGGGGAGCGGGAGGCCGGGCACAGATACGCAGTATTTT

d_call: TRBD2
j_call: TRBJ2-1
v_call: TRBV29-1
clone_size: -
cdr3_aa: CSVEGDYYNEQFF
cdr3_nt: TGCAGCGTTGAGGGGGACTACTACAATGAGCAGTTCTTC

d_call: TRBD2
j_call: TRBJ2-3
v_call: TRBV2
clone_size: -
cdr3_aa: CASSESSGGYASTDTQYF
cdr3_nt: TGTGCCAGCAGTGAATCTAGCGGGGGGTACGCTAGCACAGATACGCAGTATTTT

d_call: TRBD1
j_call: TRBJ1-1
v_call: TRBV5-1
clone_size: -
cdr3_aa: CASSIGTAGLGEAFF
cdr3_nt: TGCGCCAGCAGCATCGGGACAGCCGGGCTGGGTGAAGCTTTCTTT

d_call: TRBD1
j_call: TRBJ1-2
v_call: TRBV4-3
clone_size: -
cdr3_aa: CASSQSGRQGAQGYTF
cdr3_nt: TGCGCCAGCAGCCAGTCGGGACGACAGGGGGCGCAAGGCTACACCTTC

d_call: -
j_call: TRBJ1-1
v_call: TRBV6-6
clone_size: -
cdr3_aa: CASSHTGTADTEAFF
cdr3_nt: TGTGCCAGCAGTCATACAGGGACCGCGGACACTGAAGCTTTCTTT

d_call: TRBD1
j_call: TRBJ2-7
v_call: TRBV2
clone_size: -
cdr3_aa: CASSVGQVPYEQYF
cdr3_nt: TGTGCCAGCAGTGTTGGACAGGTCCCCTACGAGCAGTACTTC

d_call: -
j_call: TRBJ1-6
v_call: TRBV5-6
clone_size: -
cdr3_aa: CASSLRGFSNSPLHF
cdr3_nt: TGTGCCAGCAGCTTGAGGGGTTTTTCTAATTCACCCCTCCACTTT

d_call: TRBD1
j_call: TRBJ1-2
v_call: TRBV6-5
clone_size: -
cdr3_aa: CASSATGLHYGYPF
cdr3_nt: TGTGCCAGCAGCGCGACAGGGCTCCACTATGGCTACCCCTTC

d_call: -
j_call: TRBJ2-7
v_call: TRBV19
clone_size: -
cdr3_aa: CASSPGGATYEQYF
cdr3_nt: TGTGCCAGTAGTCCTGGCGGGGCAACCTACGAGCAGTACTTC

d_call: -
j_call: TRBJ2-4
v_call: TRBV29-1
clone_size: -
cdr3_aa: CSVDSGLFPLAKNIQYF
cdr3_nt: TGCAGCGTTGACTCGGGACTTTTCCCGCTAGCCAAAAACATTCAGTACTTC

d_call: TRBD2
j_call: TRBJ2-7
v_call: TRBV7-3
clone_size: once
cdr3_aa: CASSQSGTSGTYEQYF
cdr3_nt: TGTGCCAGCAGCCAATCCGGGACTAGCGGGACCTACGAGCAGTACTTC

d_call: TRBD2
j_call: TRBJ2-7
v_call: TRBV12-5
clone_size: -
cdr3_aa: CASGLRTSGESYEQYF
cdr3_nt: TGTGCTAGTGGCCTCCGAACTAGCGGGGAATCCTACGAGCAGTACTTC

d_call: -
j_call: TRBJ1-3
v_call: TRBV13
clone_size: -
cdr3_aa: CASSLGRAGNTIYF
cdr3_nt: TGTGCCAGCAGCTTGGGCAGGGCTGGAAACACCATATATTTT

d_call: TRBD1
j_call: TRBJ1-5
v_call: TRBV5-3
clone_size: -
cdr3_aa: CARSHDRGNFQPQNF
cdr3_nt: TGTGCCAGAAGCCACGACAGGGGCAATTTTCAGCCCCAGAATTTT

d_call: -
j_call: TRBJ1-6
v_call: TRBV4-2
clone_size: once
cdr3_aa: CASSQFSQRKQYVFNSPLHF
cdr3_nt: TGTGCCAGCAGCCAATTCTCACAAAGGAAACAGTATGTTTTCAATTCACCCCTCCACTTT

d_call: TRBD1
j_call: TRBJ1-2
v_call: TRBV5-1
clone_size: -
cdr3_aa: CASSRGQGDYGYTF
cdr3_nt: TGCGCCAGCAGCCGCGGACAGGGTGACTATGGCTACACCTTC

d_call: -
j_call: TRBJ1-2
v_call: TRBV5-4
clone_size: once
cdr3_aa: CASSLRKGSANF
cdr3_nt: TGTGCCAGCAGCTTGCGAAAGGGGTCAGCCAACTTC

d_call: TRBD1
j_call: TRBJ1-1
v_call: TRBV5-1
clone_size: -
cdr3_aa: CASSLRTGRNTEAFF
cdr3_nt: TGCGCCAGCAGCTTACGGACAGGGCGGAACACTGAAGCTTTCTTT

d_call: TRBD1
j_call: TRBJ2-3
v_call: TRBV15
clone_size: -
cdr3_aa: CAGGRDRALADTQYF
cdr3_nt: TGTGCCGGAGGCCGGGACAGGGCCCTTGCGGATACGCAGTATTTT

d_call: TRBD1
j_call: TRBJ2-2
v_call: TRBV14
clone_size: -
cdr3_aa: CASNLQGAGTGELFF
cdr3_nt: TGTGCCAGCAACCTTCAGGGGGCCGGCACCGGGGAGCTGTTTTTT

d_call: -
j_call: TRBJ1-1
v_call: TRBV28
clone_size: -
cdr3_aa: CASTLNTEAFF
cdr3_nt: TGTGCCAGCACCCTAAACACTGAAGCTTTCTTT

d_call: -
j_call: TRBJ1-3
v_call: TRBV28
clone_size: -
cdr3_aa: CASSLRSGGAGNTIYF
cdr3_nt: TGTGCCAGCAGTTTGCGGTCGGGGGGAGCGGGAAACACCATATATTTT